A single sample is the source of the 8 T cell receptor beta chains below, sequenced in a study of blood T cell repertoires in COVID-19. Assay used: immunoSEQ multiplex PCR; TCRdb lists only in-frame clones, some missing. The sample carries approximately 140,000 clones, about three quarters recorded once. What was sequenced was peripheral blood. The receptors were gathered from a man aged 45-65 years with acute or convalescent COVID-19.

This chain uses TRBV10-3 with TRBJ2-1; D is undetermined. Trimming shortened V by 2 bases and J by 4 bases, and 15 bases separated the two germline ends. This CDR3 region has 16 residues. CDR1 is ENHRY, CDR2 SYGVKD, per germline. The CDR3 DNA follows: TGTGCCATCAGTGAGGATTTAGGCCAGGCGTACAATGAGCAGTTCTTC. Translation: CAISEDLGQAYNEQFF.

The chain uses TRBV30 and TRBJ1-2; D is perhaps TRBD1 (6 bases). Looked up from germline, CDR1 is GTSNPN and CDR2 is SVGIG (reference sequence). The V gene lost 0 bases and the J gene lost 5 bases, with 10 bases spanning the gap. The CDR3 extends over 13 amino acids. The CDR3 sequence: CAWSVGTQYGYTF. The CDR3 bases are TGTGCCTGGAGTGTCGGGACACAATATGGCTACACCTTC.

The rearrangement uses TRBV10-2 and TRBJ1-6, with a possible D match to TRBD1 (5 bases). The CDR3 sequence is 13 residues long. In germline, CDR1 is WSHSY, CDR2 SAAADI. Trimming shortened V by 6 bases and J by 7 bases, and 10 bases separated the two germline ends. CDR3 DNA: TGCGCCAGCAGCCCCAACAGGAATTCACCCCTCCACTTT. Its translation: CASSPNRNSPLHF.

The gene calls are TRBV11-2 and TRBJ2-7; TRBD2 might be the D (6 bases). Germline values: CDR1 SGHAT, CDR2 FQNNGV. The CDR3 extends over 14 amino acids. V gave up 1 base and J gave up 6 bases, with 13 bases separating them. The CDR3 is CASSLGGEAAEQYF. DNA of the CDR3: TGTGCCAGCAGCTTAGGGGGGGAGGCCGCCGAGCAGTACTTC.

The J gene is TRBJ1-5, the V gene TRBV12-5, with unresolved D. There are 15 residues in the CDR3. Per germline, CDR1 LGHNT and CDR2 FRNRAP. Trimming removed 3 bases from V and 2 bases from J, with 11 bases in between. The CDR3 protein is CASGFSGEGNQPQHF. The CDR3 region has the DNA TGTGCTAGTGGTTTTTCTGGGGAGGGCAATCAGCCCCAGCATTTT. Drawing the rest from reference TRBV12-5 and TRBJ1-5, the complete variable domain is DARVTQTPRHKVTEMGQEVTMRCQPILGHNTVFWYRQTMMQGLELLAYFRNRAPLDDSGMPKDRFSAEMPDATLATLKIQPSEPRDSAVYFCASGFSGEGNQPQHFGDGTRLSIL.

V gene TRBV14 combines with J gene TRBJ1-1, with D unresolved. This CDR3 contains 15 residues. Trimming stripped 4 bases from V and 0 bases from J, with 12 bases between. The germline V gene has CDR1 SGHDN and CDR2 FVKESK. Here the CDR3 reads CASSRYVVVNTEAFF. The CDR3 coding sequence is TGTGCCAGCAGCCGCTACGTCGTGGTGAACACTGAAGCTTTCTTT.

This clone was observed a few times. The chain carries TRBV18 and TRBJ1-3, with unresolved D. The CDR3 extends over 14 amino acids. Germline loops: CDR1 KGHSH, CDR2 LQKENI. Trimming took 2 bases from V and 0 from J, leaving 5 bases between them. CDR3 sequence reads: CASSPANSGNTIYF. CDR3 nucleotide sequence: TGTGCCAGCTCACCAGCGAACTCTGGAAACACCATATATTTT. The full variable domain, with the rest looked up from reference TRBV18 and TRBJ1-3, is NAGVMQNPRHLVRRRGQEARLRCSPMKGHSHVYWYRQLPEEGLKFMVYLQKENIIDESGMPKERFSAEFPKEGPSILRIQQVVRGDSAAYFCASSPANSGNTIYFGEGSWLTVV.

The chain has TRBV5-5 and TRBJ1-2; 12 bases line up with TRBD1. CDR1 is SGHKS, CDR2 YYEKEE, per germline (reference sequence). The CDR3 sequence is 16 residues long. Losses at the gene ends were 0 bases for V and 3 bases for J; bases not matched to a gene: 3. The CDR3 protein is CASSLDGTGGYYGYTF. The CDR3 bases are TGTGCCAGCAGCTTGGATGGGACAGGGGGCTACTATGGCTACACCTTC.